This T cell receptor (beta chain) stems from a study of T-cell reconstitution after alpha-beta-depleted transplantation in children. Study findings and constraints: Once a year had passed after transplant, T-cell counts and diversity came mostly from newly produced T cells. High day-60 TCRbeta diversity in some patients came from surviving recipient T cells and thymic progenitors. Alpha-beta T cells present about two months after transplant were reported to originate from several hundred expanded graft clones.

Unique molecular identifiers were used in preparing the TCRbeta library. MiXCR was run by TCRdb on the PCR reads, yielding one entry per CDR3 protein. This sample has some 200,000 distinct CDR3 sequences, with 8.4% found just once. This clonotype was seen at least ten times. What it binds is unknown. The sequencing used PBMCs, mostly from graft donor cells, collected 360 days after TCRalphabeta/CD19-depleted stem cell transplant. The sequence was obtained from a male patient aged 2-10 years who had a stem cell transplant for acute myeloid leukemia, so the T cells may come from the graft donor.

The CDR3 nucleotides are TGTGCCAGCAAGGATAGAGCGGGGGGGCCCGGAGATACGCAGTATTTT. This translates into CASKDRAGGPGDTQYF. V gene TRBV2 combines with J gene TRBJ2-3; 10 nucleotides agree with TRBD2. Germline V gives CDR1 SNHLY, CDR2 FYNNEI. The CDR3 is made up of 16 amino acids. V trimming: 7 bases; J trimming: 5 bases; junction bases outside the gene matches: 12.